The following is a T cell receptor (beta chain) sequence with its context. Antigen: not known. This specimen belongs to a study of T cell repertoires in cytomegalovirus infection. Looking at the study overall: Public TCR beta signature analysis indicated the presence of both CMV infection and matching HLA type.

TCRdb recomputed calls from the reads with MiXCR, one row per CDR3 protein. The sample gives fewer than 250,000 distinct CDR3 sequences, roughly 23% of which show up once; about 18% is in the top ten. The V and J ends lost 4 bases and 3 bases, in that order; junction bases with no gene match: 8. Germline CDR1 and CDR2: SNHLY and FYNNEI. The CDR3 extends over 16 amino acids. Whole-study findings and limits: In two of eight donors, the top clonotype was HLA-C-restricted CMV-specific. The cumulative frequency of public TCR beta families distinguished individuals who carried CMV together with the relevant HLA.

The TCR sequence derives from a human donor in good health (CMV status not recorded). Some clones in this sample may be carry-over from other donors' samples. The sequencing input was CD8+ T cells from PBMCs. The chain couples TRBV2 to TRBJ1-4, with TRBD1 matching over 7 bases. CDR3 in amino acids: CASSGVQGDPNEKLFF. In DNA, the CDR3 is TGTGCCAGCAGTGGGGTCCAGGGGGATCCTAATGAAAAACTGTTTTTT.